A selection of T cell receptor beta chains follows, all from one sample in a study of radiotherapy plus CTLA-4 blockade in lung cancer. The method was immunoSEQ multiplex PCR; TCRdb's version includes in-frame clones alone and lacks a portion of them. The table has approximately 95,000 clones, approximately 78% seen once; the top ten hold 3.4%. Sample: peripheral blood, taken from a patient treated with radiotherapy plus ipilimumab. Receptor source: a human donor with non-small cell lung cancer who had a partial response to radiotherapy plus ipilimumab. CDR3s include the opening cysteine and the closing phenylalanine or tryptophan. D genes are given only for firm matches. The size of a clone is reported for some rows only, either as once, few or many, or as a class for expanded clones.

d_call	clone_size	v_call	j_call	cdr3_aa	cdr3_nt
TRBD1	NA	TRBV2	TRBJ2-1	CASSPVLWDSEFF	TGTGCCAGCAGTCCCGTTCTTTGGGACAGTGAGTTCTTC
NA	NA	TRBV7-3	TRBJ2-1	CASSLTSDLEQFF	TGTGCCAGCAGCTTAACTAGCGATCTTGAGCAGTTCTTC
NA	NA	TRBV29-1	TRBJ1-1	CSVGGSKNTEAFF	TGCAGCGTTGGGGGCAGCAAGAACACTGAAGCTTTCTTT
NA	NA	TRBV28	TRBJ1-3	CASSGPGGRGSVGNTIYF	TGTGCCAGCAGTGGGCCAGGAGGTAGGGGGTCGGTTGGAAACACCATATATTTT
TRBD2	NA	TRBV7-9	TRBJ2-3	CASSVTSGRALGTDTQYF	TGTGCCAGCAGCGTTACTAGCGGGAGGGCCCTTGGCACAGATACGCAGTATTTT
TRBD2	NA	TRBV5-4	TRBJ2-1	CASSSRISGRGEYEQFF	TGTGCCAGCAGCTCTAGGATTAGCGGGCGGGGGGAGTATGAGCAGTTCTTC
NA	NA	TRBV10-1	TRBJ1-5	CASSAKYRGKGQPQHF	TGCGCCAGCAGTGCAAAATATAGGGGTAAGGGTCAGCCCCAGCATTTT
TRBD2	NA	TRBV5-1	TRBJ2-3	CASSSLEREPDTQYF	TGCGCCAGCAGCTCCCTCGAGCGGGAGCCAGATACGCAGTATTTT
NA	NA	TRBV7-2	TRBJ2-1	CASSQDFSSYNEQFF	TGTGCCAGCAGTCAAGACTTCAGCTCCTACAATGAGCAGTTCTTC
NA	NA	TRBV10-2	TRBJ2-1	CAAQPRRGGRNEQFF	TGCGCCGCCCAGCCCAGGAGGGGCGGTAGGAATGAGCAGTTCTTC
TRBD2	NA	TRBV7-9	TRBJ2-2	CASSPTSGTTGELFF	TGTGCCAGCAGCCCGACTAGCGGGACGACCGGGGAGCTGTTTTTT
TRBD2	NA	TRBV5-1	TRBJ2-7	CASSLSAGTHEQYF	TGCGCCAGCAGCTTATCAGCGGGAACCCACGAGCAGTACTTC
TRBD1	NA	TRBV5-6	TRBJ1-1	CASSSRDRWTEAFF	TGTGCCAGCAGCTCCCGGGACAGGTGGACTGAAGCTTTCTTT
TRBD2	NA	TRBV7-2	TRBJ2-3	CASSVSGLAGETQYF	TGTGCCAGCAGCGTCTCGGGACTAGCGGGAGAAACGCAGTATTTT
NA	once	TRBV7-9	TRBJ2-2	CASSFPLLAGRSGTGELFF	TGTGCCAGCAGCTTCCCCCTTTTGGCAGGGCGCTCGGGCACCGGGGAGCTGTTTTTT
TRBD1	NA	TRBV19	TRBJ2-1	CASRPTGTGISNEQFF	TGTGCCAGTAGACCGACCGGGACAGGGATTAGCAATGAGCAGTTCTTC
TRBD1	NA	TRBV10-3	TRBJ1-2	CAISPQGGDGYTF	TGTGCCATCAGTCCACAGGGGGGAGATGGCTACACCTTC
NA	once	TRBV9	TRBJ2-7	CASSVAAVSSYEQYF	TGTGCCAGCAGCGTAGCGGCGGTGAGCTCCTACGAGCAGTACTTC
TRBD2	NA	TRBV7-2	TRBJ2-3	CASSPPLGGASGITDTQYF	TGTGCCAGCAGCCCTCCCCTAGGGGGGGCTAGCGGGATCACAGATACGCAGTATTTT
NA	NA	TRBV5-1	TRBJ1-3	CASSLAGQSSGNTIYF	TGCGCCAGCAGCTTGGCCGGACAGTCCTCTGGAAACACCATATATTTT
NA	NA	TRBV9	TRBJ1-1	CASSVEQDTEAFF	TGTGCCAGCAGCGTAGAGCAGGACACTGAAGCTTTCTTT
NA	NA	TRBV15	TRBJ2-7	CATSRSTGLVEQYF	TGTGCCACCAGCCGAAGTACTGGGCTGGTAGAGCAGTACTTC
TRBD1	NA	TRBV5-1	TRBJ1-3	CASSLEGAEGNTIYF	TGCGCCAGCAGCTTGGAGGGGGCGGAAGGAAACACCATATATTTT
NA	NA	TRBV20-1	TRBJ2-7	CSASRGYEQYF	TGCAGTGCCAGTCGAGGCTACGAGCAGTACTTC
TRBD2	few	TRBV5-4	TRBJ2-5	CASSFGLAGVQETQYF	TGTGCCAGCAGCTTTGGACTAGCGGGGGTTCAAGAGACCCAGTACTTC
TRBD1	NA	TRBV7-9	TRBJ2-5	CASSDPRQGAQETQYF	TGTGCCAGCAGCGACCCGCGACAGGGGGCCCAAGAGACCCAGTACTTC